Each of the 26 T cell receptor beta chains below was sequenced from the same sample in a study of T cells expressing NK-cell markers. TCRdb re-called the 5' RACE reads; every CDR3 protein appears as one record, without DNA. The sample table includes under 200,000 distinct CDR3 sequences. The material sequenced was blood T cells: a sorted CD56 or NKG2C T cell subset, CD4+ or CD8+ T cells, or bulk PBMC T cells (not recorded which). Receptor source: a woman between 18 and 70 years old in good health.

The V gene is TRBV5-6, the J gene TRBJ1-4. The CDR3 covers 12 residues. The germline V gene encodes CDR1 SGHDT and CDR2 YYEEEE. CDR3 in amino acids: CASSFNGEKLFF.

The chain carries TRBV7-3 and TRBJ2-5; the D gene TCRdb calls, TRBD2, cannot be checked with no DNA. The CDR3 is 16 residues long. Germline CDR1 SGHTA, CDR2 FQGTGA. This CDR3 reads CASSSEAGNWQETQYF. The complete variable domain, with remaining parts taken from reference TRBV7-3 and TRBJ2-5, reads GAGVSQTPSNKVTEKGKYVELRCDPISGHTALYWYRQSLGQGPEFLIYFQGTGAADDSGLPNDRFFAVRPEGSVSTLKIQRTERGDSAVYLCASSSEAGNWQETQYFGPGTRLLVL.

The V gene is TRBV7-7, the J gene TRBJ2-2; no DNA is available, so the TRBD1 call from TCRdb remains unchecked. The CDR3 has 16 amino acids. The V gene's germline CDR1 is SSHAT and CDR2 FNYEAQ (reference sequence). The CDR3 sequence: CASSLQGSGGTGELFF. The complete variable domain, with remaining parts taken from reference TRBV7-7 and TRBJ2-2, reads GAGVSQSPRYKVTKRGQDVTLRCDPISSHATLYWYQQALGQGPEFLTYFNYEAQPDKSGLPSDRFSAERPEGSISTLTIQRTEQRDSAMYRCASSLQGSGGTGELFFGEGSRLTVL.

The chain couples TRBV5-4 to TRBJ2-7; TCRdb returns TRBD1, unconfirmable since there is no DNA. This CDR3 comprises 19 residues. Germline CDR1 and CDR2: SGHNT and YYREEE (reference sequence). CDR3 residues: CASSFRGEAGAPGSYEQYF.

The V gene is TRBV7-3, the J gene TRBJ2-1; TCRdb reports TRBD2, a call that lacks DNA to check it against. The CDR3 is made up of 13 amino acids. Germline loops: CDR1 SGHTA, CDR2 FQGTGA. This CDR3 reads CASSLTSETEQFF.

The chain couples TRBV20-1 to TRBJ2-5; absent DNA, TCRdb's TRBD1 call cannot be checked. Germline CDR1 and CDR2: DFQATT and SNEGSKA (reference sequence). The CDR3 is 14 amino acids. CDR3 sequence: CSATTGTPRETQYF.

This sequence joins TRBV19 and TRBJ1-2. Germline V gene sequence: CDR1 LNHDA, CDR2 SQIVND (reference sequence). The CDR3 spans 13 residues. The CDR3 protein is CASSIDPRGGYTF.

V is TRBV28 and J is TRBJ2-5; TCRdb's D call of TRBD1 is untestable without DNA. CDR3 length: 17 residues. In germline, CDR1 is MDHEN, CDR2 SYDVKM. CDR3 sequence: CASSGGQLLGVQETQYF.

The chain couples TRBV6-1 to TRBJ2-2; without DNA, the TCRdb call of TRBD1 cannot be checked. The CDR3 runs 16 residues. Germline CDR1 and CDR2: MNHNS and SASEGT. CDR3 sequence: CASSGPGGLNTGELFF.

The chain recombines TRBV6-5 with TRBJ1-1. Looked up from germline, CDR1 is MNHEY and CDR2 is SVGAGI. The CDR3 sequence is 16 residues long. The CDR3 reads CASSYSGAGPNTEAFF.

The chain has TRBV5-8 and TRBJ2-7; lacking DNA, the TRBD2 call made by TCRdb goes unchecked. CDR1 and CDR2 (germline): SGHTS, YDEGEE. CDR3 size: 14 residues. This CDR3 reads CASRAHGSSYEQYF.

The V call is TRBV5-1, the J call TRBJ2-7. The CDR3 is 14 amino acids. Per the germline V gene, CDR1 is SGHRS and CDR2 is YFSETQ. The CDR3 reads CASSFDRASDEQYF.

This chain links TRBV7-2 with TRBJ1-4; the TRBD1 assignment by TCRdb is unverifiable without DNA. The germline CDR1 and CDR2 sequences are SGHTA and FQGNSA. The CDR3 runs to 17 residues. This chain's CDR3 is CASSPRQGVATNEKLFF.

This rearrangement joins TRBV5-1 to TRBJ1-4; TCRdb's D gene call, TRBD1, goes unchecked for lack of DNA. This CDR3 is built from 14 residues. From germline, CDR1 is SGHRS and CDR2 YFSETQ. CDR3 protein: CASSLMEDRGKLFF. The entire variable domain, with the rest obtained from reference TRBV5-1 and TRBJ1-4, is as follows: KAGVTQTPRYLIKTRGQQVTLSCSPISGHRSVSWYQQTPGQGLQFLFEYFSETQRNKGNFPGRFSGRQFSNSRSEMNVSTLELGDSALYLCASSLMEDRGKLFFGSGTQLSVL.

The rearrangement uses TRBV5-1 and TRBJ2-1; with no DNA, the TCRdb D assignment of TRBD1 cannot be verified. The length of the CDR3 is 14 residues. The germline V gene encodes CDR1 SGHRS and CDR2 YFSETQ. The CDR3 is CASDAGTGANEQFF. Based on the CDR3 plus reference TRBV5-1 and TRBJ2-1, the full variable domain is KAGVTQTPRYLIKTRGQQVTLSCSPISGHRSVSWYQQTPGQGLQFLFEYFSETQRNKGNFPGRFSGRQFSNSRSEMNVSTLELGDSALYLCASDAGTGANEQFFGPGTRLTVL.

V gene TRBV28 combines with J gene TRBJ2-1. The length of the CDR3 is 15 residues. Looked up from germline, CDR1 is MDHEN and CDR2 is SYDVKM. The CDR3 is CASSALANSYNEQFF.

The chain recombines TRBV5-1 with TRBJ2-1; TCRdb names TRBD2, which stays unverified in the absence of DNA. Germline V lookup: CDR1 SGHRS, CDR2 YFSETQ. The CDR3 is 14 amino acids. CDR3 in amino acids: CASSDGTSGSEQFF.

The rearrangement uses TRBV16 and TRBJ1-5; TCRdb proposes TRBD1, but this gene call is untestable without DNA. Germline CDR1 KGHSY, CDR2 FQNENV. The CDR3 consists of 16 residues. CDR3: CASSQLPTGEDQPQHF. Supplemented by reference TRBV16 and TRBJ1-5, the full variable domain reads GEEVAQTPKHLVRGEGQKAKLYCAPIKGHSYVFWYQQVLKNEFKFLISFQNENVFDETGMPKERFSAKCLPNSPCSLEIQATKLEDSAVYFCASSQLPTGEDQPQHFGDGTRLSIL.

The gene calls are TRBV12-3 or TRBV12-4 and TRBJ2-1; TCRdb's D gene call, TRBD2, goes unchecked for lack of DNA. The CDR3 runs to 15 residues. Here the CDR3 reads CASSVTSGKAGEQFF.

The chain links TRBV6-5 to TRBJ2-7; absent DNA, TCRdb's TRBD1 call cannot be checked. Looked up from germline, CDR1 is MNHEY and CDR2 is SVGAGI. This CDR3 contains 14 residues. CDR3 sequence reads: CASSYSSFPPEQYF.

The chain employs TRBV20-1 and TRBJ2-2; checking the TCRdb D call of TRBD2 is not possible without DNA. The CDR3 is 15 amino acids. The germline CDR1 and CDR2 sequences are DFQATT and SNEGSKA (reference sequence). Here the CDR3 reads CSAKSGRRDTGELFF.

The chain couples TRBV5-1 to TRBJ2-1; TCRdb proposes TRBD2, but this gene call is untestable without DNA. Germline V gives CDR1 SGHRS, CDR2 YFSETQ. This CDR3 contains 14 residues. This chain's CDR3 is CASSFAGVYNEQFF.

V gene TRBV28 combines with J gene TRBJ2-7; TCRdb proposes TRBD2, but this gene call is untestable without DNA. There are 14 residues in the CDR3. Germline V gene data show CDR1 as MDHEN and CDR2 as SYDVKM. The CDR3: CASEGSGGSYEQYF.

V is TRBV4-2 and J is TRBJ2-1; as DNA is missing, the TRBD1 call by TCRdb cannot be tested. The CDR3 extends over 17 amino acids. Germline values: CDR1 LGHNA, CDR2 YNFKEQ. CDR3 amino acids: CASSQDMGESSYNEQFF.

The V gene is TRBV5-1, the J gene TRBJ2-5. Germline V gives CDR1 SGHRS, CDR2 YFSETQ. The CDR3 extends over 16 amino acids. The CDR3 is CASSPVVVAGEETQYF. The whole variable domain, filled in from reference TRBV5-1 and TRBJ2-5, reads KAGVTQTPRYLIKTRGQQVTLSCSPISGHRSVSWYQQTPGQGLQFLFEYFSETQRNKGNFPGRFSGRQFSNSRSEMNVSTLELGDSALYLCASSPVVVAGEETQYFGPGTRLLVL.

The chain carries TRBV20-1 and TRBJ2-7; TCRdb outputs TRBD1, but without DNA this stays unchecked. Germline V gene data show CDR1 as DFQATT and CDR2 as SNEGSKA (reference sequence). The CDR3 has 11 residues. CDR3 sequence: CSTGTGGQQYF.